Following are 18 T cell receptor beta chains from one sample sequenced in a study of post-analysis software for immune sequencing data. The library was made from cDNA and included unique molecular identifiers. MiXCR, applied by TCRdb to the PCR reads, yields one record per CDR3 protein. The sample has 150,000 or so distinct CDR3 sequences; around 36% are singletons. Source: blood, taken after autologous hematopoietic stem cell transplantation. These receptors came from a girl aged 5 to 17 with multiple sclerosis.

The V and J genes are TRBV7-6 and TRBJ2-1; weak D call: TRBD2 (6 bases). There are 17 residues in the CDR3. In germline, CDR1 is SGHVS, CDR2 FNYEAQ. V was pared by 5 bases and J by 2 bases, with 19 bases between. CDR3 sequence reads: CASSPKGLGGTYNEQFF. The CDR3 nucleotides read TGTGCCAGCAGCCCTAAGGGGTTGGGCGGGACCTACAATGAGCAGTTCTTC. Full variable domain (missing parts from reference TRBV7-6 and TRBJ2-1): GAGVSQSPRYKVTKRGQDVALRCDPISGHVSLYWYRQALGQGPEFLTYFNYEAQQDKSGLPNDRFSAERPEGSISTLTIQRTEQRDSAMYRCASSPKGLGGTYNEQFFGPGTRLTVL.

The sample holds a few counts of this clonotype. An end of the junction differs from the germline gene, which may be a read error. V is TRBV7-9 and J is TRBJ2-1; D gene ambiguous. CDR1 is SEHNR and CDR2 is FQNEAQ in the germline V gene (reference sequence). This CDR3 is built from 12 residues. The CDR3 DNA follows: TGTACCAGCAGCTGGCAGAACAATGAGCAGTTCTTC. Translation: CTSSWQNNEQFF.

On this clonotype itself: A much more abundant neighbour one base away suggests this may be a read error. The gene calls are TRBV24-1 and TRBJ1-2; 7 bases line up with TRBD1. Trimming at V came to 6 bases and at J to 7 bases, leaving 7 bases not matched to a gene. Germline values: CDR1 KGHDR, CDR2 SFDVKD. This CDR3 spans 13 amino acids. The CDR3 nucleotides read TGTGCCACCAGTAATCAGGGGACAGCTGGCTACACCTTC. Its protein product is CATSNQGTAGYTF.

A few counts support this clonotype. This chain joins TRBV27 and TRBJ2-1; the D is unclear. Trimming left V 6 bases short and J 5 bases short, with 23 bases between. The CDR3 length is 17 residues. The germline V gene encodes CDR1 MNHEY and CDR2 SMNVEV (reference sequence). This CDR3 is CASSSSSRTLTHNEQFF. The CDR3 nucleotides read TGTGCCAGCAGCTCATCTAGTCGCACATTGACACACAATGAGCAGTTCTTC.

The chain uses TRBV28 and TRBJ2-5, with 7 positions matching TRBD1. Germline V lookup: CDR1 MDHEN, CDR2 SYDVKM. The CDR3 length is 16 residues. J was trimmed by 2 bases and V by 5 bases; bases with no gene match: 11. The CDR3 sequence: CASSTLARDRQETQYF. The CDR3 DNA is TGTGCCAGCAGTACTCTGGCCCGGGACAGACAAGAGACCCAGTACTTC.

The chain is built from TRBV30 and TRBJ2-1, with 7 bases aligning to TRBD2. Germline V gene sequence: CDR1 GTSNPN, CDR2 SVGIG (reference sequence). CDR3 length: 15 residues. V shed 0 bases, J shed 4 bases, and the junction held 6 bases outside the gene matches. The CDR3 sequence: CAWSVRGVGYNEQFF. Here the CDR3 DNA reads TGTGCCTGGAGTGTACGGGGGGTGGGTTACAATGAGCAGTTCTTC.

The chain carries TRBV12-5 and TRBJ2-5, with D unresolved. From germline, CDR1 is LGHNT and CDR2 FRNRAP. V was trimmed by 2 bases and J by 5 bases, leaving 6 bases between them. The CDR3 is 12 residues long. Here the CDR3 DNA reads TGTGCTAGTGGTTTGCACGTGGAGACCCAGTACTTC. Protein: CASGLHVETQYF.

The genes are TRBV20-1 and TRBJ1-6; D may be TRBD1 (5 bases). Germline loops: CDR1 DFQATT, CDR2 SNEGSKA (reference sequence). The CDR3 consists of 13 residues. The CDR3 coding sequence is TGCAGCCGGACAAGGCCTAGGAATTCACCCCTCCACTTT. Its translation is CSRTRPRNSPLHF.

The CDR3 here is CASSHSLVVDTQYF. The CDR3 bases are TGTGCCAGCAGCCATAGCCTTGTGGTAGATACGCAGTATTTT. This chain joins TRBV12-3 or TRBV12-4 and TRBJ2-3; no clear D. V lost 6 bases and J lost 5, with 15 bases in between. This CDR3 is 14 amino acids long.

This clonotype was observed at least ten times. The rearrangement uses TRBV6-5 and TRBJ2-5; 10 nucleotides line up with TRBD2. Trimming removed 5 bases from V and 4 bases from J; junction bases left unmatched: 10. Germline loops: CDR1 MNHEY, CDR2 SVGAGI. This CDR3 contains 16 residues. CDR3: CASSPEVASGRETQYF. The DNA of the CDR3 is TGTGCCAGCAGTCCCGAGGTTGCTAGCGGGAGAGAGACCCAGTACTTC.

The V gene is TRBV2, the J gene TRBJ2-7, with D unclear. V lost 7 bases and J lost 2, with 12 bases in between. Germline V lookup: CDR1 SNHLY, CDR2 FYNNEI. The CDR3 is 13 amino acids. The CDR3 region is CASMLGWAYEQYF. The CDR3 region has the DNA TGTGCCAGCATGCTAGGATGGGCCTACGAGCAGTACTTC.

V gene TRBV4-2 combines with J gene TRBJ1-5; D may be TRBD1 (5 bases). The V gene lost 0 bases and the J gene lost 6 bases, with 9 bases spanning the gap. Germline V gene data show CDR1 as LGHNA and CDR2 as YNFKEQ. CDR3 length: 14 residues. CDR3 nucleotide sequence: TGTGCCAGCAGCCAAGAGGCAGGGAGTCAGCCCCAGCATTTT. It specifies CASSQEAGSQPQHF.

The CDR3 DNA sequence: TGTGCCAGCAGCCTAAAGGGTGATACGCAGTATTTT. It encodes CASSLKGDTQYF. The chain employs TRBV7-2 and TRBJ2-3, with unresolved D. Trimming took 5 bases from V and 6 from J, leaving 9 bases between them. This CDR3 region has 12 residues. Germline CDR1 reads SGHTA; CDR2 reads FQGNSA.

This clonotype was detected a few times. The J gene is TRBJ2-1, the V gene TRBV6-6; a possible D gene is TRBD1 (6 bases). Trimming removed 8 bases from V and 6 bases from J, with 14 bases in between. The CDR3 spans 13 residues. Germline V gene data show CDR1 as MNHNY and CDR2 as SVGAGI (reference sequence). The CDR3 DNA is TGTGCCAGCGCCAGGGGCGCGGGCAATGAGCAGTTCTTC. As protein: CASARGAGNEQFF.

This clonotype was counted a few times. The CDR3 DNA reads as TGTGCCAGCAGCTCGCAGCGAGCGACTCAAGAGACCCAGTACTTC. Translation gives CASSSQRATQETQYF. The chain recombines TRBV7-2 with TRBJ2-5; D is unclear. Germline V CDR1 and CDR2: SGHTA, FQGNSA. Deletions cut 4 bases from V and 2 bases from J, with 14 bases between. CDR3 length: 15 amino acids. Full variable domain (remainder filled in from reference TRBV7-2 and TRBJ2-5): GAGVSQSPSNKVTEKGKDVELRCDPISGHTALYWYRQSLGQGLEFLIYFQGNSAPDKSGLPSDRFSAERTGGSVSTLTIQRTQQEDSAVYLCASSSQRATQETQYFGPGTRLLVL.

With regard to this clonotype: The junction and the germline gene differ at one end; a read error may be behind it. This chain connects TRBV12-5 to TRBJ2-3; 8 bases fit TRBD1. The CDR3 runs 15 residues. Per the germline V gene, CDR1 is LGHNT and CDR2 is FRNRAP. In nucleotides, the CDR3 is TGTGCTAGTGGTTTGGGGACAGGGAGCACAGGTACGCAGTATTTT. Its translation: CASGLGTGSTGTQYF.

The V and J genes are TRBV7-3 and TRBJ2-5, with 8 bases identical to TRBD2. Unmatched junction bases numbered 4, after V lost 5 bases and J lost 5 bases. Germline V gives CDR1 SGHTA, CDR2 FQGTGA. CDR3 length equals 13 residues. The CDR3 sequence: CASSRREGETQYF. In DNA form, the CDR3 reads TGTGCCAGCAGCCGTCGGGAGGGGGAGACCCAGTACTTC.

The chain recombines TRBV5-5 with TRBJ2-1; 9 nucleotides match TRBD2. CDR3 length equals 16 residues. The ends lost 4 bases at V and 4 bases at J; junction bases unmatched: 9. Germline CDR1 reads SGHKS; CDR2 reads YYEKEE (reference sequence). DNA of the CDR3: TGTGCCAGCAGCCCGTTTTATAGCGGGGGTTACAATGAGCAGTTCTTC. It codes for CASSPFYSGGYNEQFF.